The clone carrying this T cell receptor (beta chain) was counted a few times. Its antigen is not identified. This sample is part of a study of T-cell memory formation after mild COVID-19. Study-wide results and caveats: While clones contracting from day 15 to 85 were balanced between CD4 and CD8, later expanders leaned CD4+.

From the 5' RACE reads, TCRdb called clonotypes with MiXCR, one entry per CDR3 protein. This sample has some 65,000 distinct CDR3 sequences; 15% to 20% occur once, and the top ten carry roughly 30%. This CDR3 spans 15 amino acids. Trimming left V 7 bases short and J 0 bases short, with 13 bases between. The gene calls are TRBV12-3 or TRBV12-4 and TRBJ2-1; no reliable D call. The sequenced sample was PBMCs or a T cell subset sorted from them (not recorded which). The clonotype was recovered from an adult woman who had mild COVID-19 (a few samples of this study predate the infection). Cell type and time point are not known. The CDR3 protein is CASMPDGYSYNEQFF. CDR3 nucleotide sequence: TGTGCCAGCATGCCCGACGGCTACTCCTACAATGAGCAGTTCTTC.